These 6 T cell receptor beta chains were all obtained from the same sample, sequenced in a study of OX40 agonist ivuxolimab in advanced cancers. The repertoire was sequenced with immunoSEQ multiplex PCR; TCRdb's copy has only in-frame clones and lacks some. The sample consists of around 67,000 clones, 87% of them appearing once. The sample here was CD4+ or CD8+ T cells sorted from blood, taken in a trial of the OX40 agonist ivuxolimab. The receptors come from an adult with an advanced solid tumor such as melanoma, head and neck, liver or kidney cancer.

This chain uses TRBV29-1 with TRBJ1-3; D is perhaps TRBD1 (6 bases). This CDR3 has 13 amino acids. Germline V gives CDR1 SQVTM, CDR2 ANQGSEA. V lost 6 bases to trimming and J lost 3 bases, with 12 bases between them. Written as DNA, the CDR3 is TGCAGCGTCAGGGCAGGGGTTGGAAACACCATATATTTT. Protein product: CSVRAGVGNTIYF.

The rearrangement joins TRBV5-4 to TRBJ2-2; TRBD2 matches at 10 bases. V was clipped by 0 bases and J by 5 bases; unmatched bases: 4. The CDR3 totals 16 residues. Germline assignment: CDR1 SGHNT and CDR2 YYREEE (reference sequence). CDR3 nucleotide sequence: TGTGCCAGCAGCTTGGGAGCGGGGGGGCGGACCGGGGAGCTGTTTTTT. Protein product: CASSLGAGGRTGELFF.

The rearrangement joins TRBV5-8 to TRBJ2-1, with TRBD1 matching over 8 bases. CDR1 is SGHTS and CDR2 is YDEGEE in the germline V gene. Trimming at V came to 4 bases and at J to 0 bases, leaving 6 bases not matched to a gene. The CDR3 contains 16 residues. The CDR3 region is CASSGGTGSSYNEQFF. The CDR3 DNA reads TGTGCCAGCAGCGGGGGGACAGGAAGCTCCTACAATGAGCAGTTCTTC.

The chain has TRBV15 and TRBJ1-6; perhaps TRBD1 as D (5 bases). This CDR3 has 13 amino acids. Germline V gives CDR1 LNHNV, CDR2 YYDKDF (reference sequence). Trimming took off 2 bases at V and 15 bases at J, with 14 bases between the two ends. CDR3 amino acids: CATSRSTGVVLHF. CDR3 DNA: TGTGCCACCAGCAGAAGCACGGGGGTTGTCCTCCACTTT.

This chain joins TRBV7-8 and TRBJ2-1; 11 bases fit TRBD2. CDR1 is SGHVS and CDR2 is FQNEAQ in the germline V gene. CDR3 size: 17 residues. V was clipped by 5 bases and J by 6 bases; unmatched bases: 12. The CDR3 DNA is TGTGCCAGCAGCGCCGTCTCTCTAGCGGGGGGAGCCAATGAGCAGTTCTTC. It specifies CASSAVSLAGGANEQFF. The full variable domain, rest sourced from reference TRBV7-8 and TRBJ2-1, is GAGVSQSPRYKVAKRGQDVALRCDPISGHVSLFWYQQALGQGPEFLTYFQNEAQLDKSGLPSDRFFAERPEGSVSTLKIQRTQQEDSAVYLCASSAVSLAGGANEQFFGPGTRLTVL.

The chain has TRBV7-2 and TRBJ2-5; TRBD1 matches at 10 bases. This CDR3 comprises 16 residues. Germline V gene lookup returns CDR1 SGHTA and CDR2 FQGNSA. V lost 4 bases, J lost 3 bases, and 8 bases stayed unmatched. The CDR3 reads CASSYAQTGGKETQYF. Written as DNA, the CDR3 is TGTGCCAGCAGCTACGCCCAGACAGGGGGCAAAGAGACCCAGTACTTC.